The source of this T cell receptor (beta chain) is a study of Ad26.COV2.S vaccination and SARS-CoV-2 variants. Produced via immunoSEQ multiplex PCR; TCRdb's table is partial and in-frame only. The sample shows about 350,000 clones, around 90% of them seen only once. The junction had 4 bases not matched to a gene; V was cut back by 0 bases and J by 4 bases. Per the germline V gene, CDR1 is LNHNV and CDR2 is YYDKDF (reference sequence). CDR3 length: 17 amino acids. The chain joins TRBV15 to TRBJ2-1, with 12 bases matching TRBD2. This sequence originates from a human donor who had recovered from COVID-19. The source material was peripheral blood, sampled after recovery from COVID-19. CDR3 amino acids: CATSRDLAGGPYNEQFF. Written as DNA, the CDR3 is TGTGCCACCAGCAGAGATCTAGCGGGGGGGCCTTACAATGAGCAGTTCTTC.